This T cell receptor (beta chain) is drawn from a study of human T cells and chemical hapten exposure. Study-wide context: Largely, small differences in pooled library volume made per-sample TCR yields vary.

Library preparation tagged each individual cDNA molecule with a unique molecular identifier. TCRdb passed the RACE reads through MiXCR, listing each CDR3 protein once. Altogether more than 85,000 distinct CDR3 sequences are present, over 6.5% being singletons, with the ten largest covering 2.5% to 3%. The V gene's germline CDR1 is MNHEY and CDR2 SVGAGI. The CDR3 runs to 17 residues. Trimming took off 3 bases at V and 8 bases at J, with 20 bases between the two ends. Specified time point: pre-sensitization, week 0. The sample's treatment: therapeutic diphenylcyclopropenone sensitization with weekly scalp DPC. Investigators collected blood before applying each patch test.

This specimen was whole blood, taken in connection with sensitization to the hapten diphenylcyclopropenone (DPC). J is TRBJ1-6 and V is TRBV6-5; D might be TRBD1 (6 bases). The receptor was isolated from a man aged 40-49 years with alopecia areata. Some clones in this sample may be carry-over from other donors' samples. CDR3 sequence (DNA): TGTGCCAGCAGTTATGCGGAAAGGGGGACTAGGCATTCACCCCTCCACTTT. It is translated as CASSYAERGTRHSPLHF.